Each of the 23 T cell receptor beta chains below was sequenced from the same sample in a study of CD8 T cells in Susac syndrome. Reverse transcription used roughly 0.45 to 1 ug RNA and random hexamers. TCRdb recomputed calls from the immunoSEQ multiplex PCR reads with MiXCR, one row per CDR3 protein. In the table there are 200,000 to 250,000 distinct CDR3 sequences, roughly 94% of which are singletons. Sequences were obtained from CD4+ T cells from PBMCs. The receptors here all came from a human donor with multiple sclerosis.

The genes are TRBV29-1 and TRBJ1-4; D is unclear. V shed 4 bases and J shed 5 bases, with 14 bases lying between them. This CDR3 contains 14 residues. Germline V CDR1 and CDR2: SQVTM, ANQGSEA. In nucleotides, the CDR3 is TGCAGCGTTGTGGCGGAAGAGATCAATGAAAAACTGTTTTTT. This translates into CSVVAEEINEKLFF.

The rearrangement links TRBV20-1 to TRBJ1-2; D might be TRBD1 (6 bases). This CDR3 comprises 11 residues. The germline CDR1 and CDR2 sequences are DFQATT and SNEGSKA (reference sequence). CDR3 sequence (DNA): TGCGGACAGATGAAAGGGAATGGCTACACCTTC. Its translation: CGQMKGNGYTF.

The CDR3 bases are TGCAGCGTTAACAGGGTGGTGGGCAATGAGCAGTTCTTC. Its translation: CSVNRVVGNEQFF. The genes are TRBV29-1 and TRBJ2-1, with TRBD1 as a possible D gene (6 bases). Looked up from germline, CDR1 is SQVTM and CDR2 is ANQGSEA. Trimming stripped 5 bases from V and 6 bases from J, with 14 bases between. The CDR3 is 13 residues long.

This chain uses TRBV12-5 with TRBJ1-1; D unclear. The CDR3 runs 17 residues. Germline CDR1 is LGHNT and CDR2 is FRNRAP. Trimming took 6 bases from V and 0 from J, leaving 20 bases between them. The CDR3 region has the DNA TGTGCTAGTGGCCCTGAAGGGAGGGCCGACATGAACACTGAAGCTTTCTTT. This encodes CASGPEGRADMNTEAFF.

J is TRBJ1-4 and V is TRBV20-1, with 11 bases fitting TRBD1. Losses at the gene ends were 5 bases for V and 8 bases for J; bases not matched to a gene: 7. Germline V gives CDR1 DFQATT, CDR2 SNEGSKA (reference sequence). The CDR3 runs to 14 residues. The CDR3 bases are TGCAGTGCTGACCGGGGACAGGGGGACGAAAAACTGTTTTTT. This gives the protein CSADRGQGDEKLFF.

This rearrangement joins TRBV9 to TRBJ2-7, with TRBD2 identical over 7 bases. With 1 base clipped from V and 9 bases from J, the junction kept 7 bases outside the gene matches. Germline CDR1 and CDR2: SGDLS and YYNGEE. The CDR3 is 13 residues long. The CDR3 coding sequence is TGTGCCAGCAGCGTAAGCGGGGTAGGTGGGCAGTACTTC. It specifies CASSVSGVGGQYF.

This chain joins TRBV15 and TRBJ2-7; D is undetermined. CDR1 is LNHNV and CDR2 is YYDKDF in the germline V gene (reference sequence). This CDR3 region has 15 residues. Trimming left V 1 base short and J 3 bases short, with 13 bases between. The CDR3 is CATSRAGRQHYEQYF. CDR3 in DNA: TGTGCCACCAGCAGAGCCGGTCGGCAGCACTACGAGCAGTACTTC.

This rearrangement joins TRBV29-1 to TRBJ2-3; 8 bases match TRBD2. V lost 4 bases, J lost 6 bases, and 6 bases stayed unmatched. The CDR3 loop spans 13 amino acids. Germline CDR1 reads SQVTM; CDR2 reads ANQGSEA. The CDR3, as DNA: TGCAGCGTTGCGGGGGGGGGCCTGGATACGCAGTATTTT. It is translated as CSVAGGGLDTQYF.

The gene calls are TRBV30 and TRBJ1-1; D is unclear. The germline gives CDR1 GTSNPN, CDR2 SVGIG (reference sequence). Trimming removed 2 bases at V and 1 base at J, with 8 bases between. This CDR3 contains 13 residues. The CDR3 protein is CAWSNGGNTEAFF. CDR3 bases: TGTGCCTGGAGTAACGGTGGGAACACTGAAGCTTTCTTT.

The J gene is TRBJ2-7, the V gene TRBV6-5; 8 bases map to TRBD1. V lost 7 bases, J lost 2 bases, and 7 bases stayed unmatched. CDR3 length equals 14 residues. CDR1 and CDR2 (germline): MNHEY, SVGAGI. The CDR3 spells CASNKDRGPYEQYF. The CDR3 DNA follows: TGTGCCAGCAACAAAGACAGGGGTCCCTACGAGCAGTACTTC.

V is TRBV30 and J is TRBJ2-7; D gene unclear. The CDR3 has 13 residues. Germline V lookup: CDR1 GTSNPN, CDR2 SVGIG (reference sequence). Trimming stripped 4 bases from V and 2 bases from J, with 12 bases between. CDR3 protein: CAWNRLGPYEQYF. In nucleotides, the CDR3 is TGTGCCTGGAATCGTTTAGGCCCCTACGAGCAGTACTTC.

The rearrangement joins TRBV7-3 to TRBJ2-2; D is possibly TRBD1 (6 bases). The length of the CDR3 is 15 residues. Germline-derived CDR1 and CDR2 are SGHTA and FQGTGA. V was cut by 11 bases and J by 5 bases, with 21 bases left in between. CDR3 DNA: TGTGCCTCGTCTCTTTGGGGGCCATCAACCGGGGAGCTGTTTTTT. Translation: CASSLWGPSTGELFF.

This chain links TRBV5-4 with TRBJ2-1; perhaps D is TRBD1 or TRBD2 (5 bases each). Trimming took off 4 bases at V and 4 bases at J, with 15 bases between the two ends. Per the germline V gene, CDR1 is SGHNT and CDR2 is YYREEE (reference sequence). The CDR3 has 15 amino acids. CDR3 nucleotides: TGTGCCAGCAGCCTTGGGACCAAGACATACAATGAGCAGTTCTTC. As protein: CASSLGTKTYNEQFF.

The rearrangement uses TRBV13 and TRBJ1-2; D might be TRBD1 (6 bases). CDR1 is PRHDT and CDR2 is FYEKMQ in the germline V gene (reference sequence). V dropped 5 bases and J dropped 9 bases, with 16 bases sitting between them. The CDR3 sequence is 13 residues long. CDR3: CASSTRDNPSYTF. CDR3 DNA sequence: TGTGCCAGCAGCACCCGGGACAATCCGAGCTACACCTTC.

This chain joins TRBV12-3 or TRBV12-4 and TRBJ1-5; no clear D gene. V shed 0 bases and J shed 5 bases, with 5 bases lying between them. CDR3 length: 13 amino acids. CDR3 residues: CASSLADDQPQHF. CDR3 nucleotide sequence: TGTGCCAGCAGTTTAGCAGACGATCAGCCCCAGCATTTT.

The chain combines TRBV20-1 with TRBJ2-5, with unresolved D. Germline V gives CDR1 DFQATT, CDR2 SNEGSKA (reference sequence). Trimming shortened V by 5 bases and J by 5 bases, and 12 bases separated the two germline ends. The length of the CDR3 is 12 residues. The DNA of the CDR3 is TGCAGTGCTCCGAAAGGTCAGGAGACCCAGTACTTC. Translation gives CSAPKGQETQYF.

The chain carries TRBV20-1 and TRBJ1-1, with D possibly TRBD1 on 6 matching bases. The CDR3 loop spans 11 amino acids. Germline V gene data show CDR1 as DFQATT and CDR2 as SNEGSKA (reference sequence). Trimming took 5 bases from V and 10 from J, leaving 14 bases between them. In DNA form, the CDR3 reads TGCAGTGCTGTACAGGGAGTGGGAGCTTTCTTT. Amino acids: CSAVQGVGAFF.

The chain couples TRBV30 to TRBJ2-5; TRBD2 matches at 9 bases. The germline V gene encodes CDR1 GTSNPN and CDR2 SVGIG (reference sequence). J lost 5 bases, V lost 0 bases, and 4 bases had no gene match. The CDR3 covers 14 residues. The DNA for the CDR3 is TGTGCCTGGAGTGTGGGGACTAGCAAGGAGACCCAGTACTTC. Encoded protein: CAWSVGTSKETQYF.

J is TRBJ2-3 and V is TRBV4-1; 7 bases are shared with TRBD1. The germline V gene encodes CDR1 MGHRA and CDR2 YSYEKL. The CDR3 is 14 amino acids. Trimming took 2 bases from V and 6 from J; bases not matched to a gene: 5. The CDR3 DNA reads TGCGCCAGCAGCCAAAGGCAGGGGGACGATACGCAGTATTTT. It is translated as CASSQRQGDDTQYF.

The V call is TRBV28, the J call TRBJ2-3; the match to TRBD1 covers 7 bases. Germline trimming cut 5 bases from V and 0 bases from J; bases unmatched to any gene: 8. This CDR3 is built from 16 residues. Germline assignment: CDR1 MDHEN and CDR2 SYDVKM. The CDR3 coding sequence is TGTGCCAGCAGTCCCCTCAAGGGGGCTAGCACAGATACGCAGTATTTT. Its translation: CASSPLKGASTDTQYF.

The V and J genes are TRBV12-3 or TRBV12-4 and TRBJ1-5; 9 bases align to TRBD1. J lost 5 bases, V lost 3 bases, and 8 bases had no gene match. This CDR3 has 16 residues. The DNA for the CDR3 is TGTGCCAGCAGTTTCCGTCGACAGGGGGGGGATCAGCCCCAGCATTTT. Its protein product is CASSFRRQGGDQPQHF.

The CDR3: CASRPGLTGELFF. CDR3 coding DNA: TGCGCCAGCAGACCCGGACTGACCGGGGAGCTGTTTTTT. The chain recombines TRBV5-1 with TRBJ2-2; maybe TRBD2 (5 bases). Germline CDR1 reads SGHRS; CDR2 reads YFSETQ. Trimming stripped 5 bases from V and 5 bases from J, with 10 bases between. The length of the CDR3 is 13 residues.

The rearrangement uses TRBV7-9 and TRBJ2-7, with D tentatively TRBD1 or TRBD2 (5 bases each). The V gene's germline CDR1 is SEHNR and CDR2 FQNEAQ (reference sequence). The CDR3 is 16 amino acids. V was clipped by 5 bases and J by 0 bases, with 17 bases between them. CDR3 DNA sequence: TGTGCCAGCAGCAGTTCGTGGGACCCTCTCTCCTACGAGCAGTACTTC. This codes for CASSSSWDPLSYEQYF.